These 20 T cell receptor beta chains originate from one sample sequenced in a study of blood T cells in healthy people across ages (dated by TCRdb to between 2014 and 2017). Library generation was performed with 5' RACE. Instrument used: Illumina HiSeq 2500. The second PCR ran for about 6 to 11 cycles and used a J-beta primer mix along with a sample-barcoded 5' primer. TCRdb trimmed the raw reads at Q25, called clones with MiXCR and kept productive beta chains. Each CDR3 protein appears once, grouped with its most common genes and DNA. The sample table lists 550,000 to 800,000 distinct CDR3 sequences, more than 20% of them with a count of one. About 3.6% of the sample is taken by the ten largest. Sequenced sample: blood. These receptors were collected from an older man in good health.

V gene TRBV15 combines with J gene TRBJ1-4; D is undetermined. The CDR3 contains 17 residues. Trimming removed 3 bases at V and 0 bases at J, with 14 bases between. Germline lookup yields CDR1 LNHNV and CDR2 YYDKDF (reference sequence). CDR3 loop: CATSRSSSTATNEKLFF. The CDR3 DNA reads TGTGCCACCAGCAGGTCTTCATCTACTGCAACTAATGAAAAACTGTTTTTT.

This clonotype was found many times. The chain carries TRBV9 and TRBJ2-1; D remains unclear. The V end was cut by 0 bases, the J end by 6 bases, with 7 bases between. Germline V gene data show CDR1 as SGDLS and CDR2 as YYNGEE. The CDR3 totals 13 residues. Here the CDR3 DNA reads TGTGCCAGCAGCGTAGGGGTTATCAATGAGCAGTTCTTC. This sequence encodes CASSVGVINEQFF.

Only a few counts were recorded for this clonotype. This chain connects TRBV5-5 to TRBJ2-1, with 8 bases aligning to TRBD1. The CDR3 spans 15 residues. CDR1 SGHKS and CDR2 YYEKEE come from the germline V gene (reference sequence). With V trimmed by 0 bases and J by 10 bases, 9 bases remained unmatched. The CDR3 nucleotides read TGTGCCAGCAGCTTGGCCCGACTAGGGGACAGGGAGCAGTTCTTC. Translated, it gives CASSLARLGDREQFF.

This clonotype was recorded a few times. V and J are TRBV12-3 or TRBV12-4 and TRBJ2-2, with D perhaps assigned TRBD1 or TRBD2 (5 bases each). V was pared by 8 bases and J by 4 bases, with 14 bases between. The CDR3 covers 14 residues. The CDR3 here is CASLAVGRTGELFF. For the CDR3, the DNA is TGTGCCAGCCTGGCAGTGGGACGCACCGGGGAGCTGTTTTTT.

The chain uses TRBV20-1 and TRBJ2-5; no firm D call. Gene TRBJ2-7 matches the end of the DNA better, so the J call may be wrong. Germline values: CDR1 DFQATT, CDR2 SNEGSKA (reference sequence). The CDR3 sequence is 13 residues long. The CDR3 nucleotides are TGCAGTGCCCGAGTGGTAGACTTTTACGAGCAGTACTTC. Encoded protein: CSARVVDFYEQYF.

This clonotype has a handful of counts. For the CDR3, the DNA is TGCGCCAGCAGCTTGGAACAGGGGGCTGGGGCCAACGTCCTGACTTTC. Translation gives CASSLEQGAGANVLTF. The J gene is TRBJ2-6, the V gene TRBV5-1, with 8 nucleotides matching TRBD1. Looked up from germline, CDR1 is SGHRS and CDR2 is YFSETQ. This CDR3 is built from 16 residues. The V segment lost 0 bases and the J segment 2 bases; nucleotides outside the gene matches: 1.

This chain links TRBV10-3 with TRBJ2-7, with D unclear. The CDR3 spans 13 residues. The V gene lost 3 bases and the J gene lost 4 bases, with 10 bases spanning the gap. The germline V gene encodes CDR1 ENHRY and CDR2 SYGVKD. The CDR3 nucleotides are TGTGCCATCAGTGAAGCAGAATTATACGAGCAGTACTTC. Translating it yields CAISEAELYEQYF.

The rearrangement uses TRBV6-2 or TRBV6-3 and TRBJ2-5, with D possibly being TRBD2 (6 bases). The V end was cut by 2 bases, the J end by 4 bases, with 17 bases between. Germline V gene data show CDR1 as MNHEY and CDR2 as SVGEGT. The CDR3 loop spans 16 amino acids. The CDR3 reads CASSYGEAEASETQYF. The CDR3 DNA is TGTGCCAGCAGTTACGGGGAGGCCGAAGCCTCAGAGACCCAGTACTTC.

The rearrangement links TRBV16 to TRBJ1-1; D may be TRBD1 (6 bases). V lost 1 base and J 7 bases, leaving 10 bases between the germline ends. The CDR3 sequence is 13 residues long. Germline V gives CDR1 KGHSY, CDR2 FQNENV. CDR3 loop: CASSQWGAGEAFF. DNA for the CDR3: TGTGCCAGCAGCCAATGGGGGGCTGGTGAAGCTTTCTTT. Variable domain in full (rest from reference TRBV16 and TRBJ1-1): GEEVAQTPKHLVRGEGQKAKLYCAPIKGHSYVFWYQQVLKNEFKFLISFQNENVFDETGMPKERFSAKCLPNSPCSLEIQATKLEDSAVYFCASSQWGAGEAFFGQGTRLTVV.

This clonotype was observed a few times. The CDR3 protein is CAISIAESSYNEQFF. The CDR3 DNA follows: TGTGCCATCAGTATAGCGGAAAGCTCCTACAATGAGCAGTTCTTC. This chain connects TRBV10-3 to TRBJ2-1; D possibly corresponds to TRBD2 (6 bases). CDR1 is ENHRY and CDR2 is SYGVKD in the germline V gene. This CDR3 comprises 15 residues. V lost 5 bases and J lost 0, with 11 bases in between.

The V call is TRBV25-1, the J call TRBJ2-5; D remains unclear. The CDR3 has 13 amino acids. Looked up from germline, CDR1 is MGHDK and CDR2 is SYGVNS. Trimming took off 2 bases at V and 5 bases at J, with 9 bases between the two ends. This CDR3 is CASSEPGRETQYF. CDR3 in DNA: TGTGCCAGCAGTGAACCAGGCCGGGAGACCCAGTACTTC.

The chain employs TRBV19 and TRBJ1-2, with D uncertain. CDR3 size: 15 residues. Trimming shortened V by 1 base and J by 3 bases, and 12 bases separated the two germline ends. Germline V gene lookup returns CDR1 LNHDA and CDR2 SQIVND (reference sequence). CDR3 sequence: CASSIVGRRDYGYTF. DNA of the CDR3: TGTGCCAGTAGTATAGTGGGCAGGCGCGACTATGGCTACACCTTC.

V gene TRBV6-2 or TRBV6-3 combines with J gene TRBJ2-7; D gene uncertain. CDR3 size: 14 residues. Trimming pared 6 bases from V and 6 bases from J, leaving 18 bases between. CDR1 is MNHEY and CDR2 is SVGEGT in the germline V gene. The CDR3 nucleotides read TGTGCCAGCAGAAGAGCAGGACCTCGTCGCGAGCAGTACTTC. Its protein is CASRRAGPRREQYF.

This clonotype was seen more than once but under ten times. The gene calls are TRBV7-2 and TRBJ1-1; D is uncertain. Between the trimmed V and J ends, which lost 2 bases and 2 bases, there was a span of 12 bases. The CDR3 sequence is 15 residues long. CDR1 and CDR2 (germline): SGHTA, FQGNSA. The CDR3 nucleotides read TGTGCCAGCAGCTTAAATTCGGGGATTAACACTGAAGCTTTCTTT. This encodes CASSLNSGINTEAFF.

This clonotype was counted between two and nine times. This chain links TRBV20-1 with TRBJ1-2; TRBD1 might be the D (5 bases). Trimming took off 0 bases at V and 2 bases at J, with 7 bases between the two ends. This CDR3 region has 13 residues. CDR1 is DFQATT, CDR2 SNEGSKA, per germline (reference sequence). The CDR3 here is CSARDDSNYGYTF. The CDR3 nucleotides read TGCAGTGCTAGAGATGACAGCAACTATGGCTACACCTTC.

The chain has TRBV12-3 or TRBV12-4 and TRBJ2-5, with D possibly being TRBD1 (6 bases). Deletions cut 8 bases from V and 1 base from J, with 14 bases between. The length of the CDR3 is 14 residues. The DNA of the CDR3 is TGTGCCAGCGGGGCAGCCAGGGGCCAAGAGACCCAGTACTTC. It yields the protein CASGAARGQETQYF.

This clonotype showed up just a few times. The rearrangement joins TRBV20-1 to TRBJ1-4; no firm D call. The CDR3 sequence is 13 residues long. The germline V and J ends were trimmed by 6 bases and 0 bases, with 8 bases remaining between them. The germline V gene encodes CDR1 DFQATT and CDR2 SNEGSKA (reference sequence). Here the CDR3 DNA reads TGCAGTGCCAATCCTGCAACTAATGAAAAACTGTTTTTT. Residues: CSANPATNEKLFF.

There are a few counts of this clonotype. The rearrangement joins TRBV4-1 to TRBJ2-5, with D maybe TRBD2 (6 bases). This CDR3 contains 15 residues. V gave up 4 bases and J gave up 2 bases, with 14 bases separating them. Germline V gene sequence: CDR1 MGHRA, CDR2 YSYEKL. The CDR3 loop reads CASSRIGLPQETQYF. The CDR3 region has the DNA TGCGCCAGCAGCCGAATAGGACTACCACAAGAGACCCAGTACTTC.

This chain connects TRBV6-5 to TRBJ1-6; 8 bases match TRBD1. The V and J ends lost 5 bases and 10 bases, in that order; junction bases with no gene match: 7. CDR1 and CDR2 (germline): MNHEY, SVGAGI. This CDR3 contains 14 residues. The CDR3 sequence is CASSTWDRNSPLHF. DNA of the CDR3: TGTGCCAGCAGTACCTGGGACAGGAACTCACCCCTCCACTTT.

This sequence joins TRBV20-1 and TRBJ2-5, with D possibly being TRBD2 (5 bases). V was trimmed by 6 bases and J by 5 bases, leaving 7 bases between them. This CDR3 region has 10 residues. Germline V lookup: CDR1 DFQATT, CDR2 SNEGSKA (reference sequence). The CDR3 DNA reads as TGCAGTGCCGGGGTGGAGACCCAGTACTTC. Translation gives CSAGVETQYF.